Following are 3 T cell receptor beta chains from one sample sequenced in a study of TIL therapy for anti-PD-1-resistant metastatic lung cancer. The immunoSEQ assay was v3. Generated by immunoSEQ multiplex PCR, the TCRdb table keeps only in-frame clones and is missing some. Of under 35,000 clones in the sample, 74% were seen once. As to time point: pre-treatment sample, taken before nivolumab and TIL therapy. The sample consisted of blood, taken at baseline. Source of these receptors: a woman between 30 and 79 years old with non-small cell lung cancer.

The gene calls are TRBV5-1 and TRBJ1-2; D not certain. V lost 5 bases, J lost 2 bases, and 13 bases lay in between. Germline loops: CDR1 SGHRS, CDR2 YFSETQ. This CDR3 has 14 residues. This chain's CDR3 is CASSFDTVNYGYTF. CDR3 nucleotide sequence: TGCGCCAGCAGTTTTGACACAGTAAACTATGGCTACACCTTC.

In DNA, the CDR3 is TGTGCCAGCAGCTTGCCGGCAGGGGACAATGAGCAGTTCTTC. Encoded protein: CASSLPAGDNEQFF. The chain has TRBV5-4 and TRBJ2-1; tentatively, D is TRBD1 (6 bases). This CDR3 region has 14 residues. The V gene's germline CDR1 is SGHNT and CDR2 YYREEE (reference sequence). Trimming pared 1 base from V and 5 bases from J, leaving 10 bases between.

The CDR3 is CSAKGRPNTGELFF. The CDR3 DNA is TGCAGCGCCAAGGGGCGTCCGAACACCGGGGAGCTGTTTTTT. The V call is TRBV29-1, the J call TRBJ2-2; perhaps TRBD1 as D (5 bases). Per the germline V gene, CDR1 is SQVTM and CDR2 is ANQGSEA. The CDR3 covers 14 residues. V was pared by 7 bases and J by 0 bases, with 12 bases between.